Listed below are T cell receptor beta chains from one sample, sequenced in a study of blood T cells in healthy people across ages. TCRdb reprocessed the 5' RACE reads via MiXCR and lists one record per CDR3 protein. The table lists about 1.5 million distinct CDR3 sequences, 40% to 45% of them singletons. Sequenced sample: blood. Source of these receptors: a woman between 18 and 29 years old in good health. Each CDR3 is given with its conserved first and last residue. The D gene is left open where the match is weak. Clone size is given for some rows only: seen once, a few or many times, or a class if the clone is expanded.

d_call,j_call,v_call,clone_size,cdr3_nt,cdr3_aa
NA,TRBJ2-1,TRBV20-1,NA,TGCAGTGCGGAACTAGGGTTAGAGCAGTTCTTC,CSAELGLEQFF
NA,TRBJ1-2,TRBV11-2,NA,TGTGCCAGCAGTCGGACGACCAGGGATGGCTACACCTTC,CASSRTTRDGYTF
NA,TRBJ2-7,TRBV12-3/TRBV12-4,few,TGTGCCAGCAGTTTGCCCACCGACGAGCAGTACTTC,CASSLPTDEQYF
NA,TRBJ1-2,TRBV11-2,NA,TGTGCCAGCAGCTTAGGATCCGGAGGAACGGGGACTGGACGAGGTGGCTACACCTTC,CASSLGSGGTGTGRGGYTF
NA,TRBJ2-7,TRBV9,NA,TGTGCCAGCAGCCCACCCCGCGCGCAAGGTTACGAGCAGTACTTC,CASSPPRAQGYEQYF
TRBD2,TRBJ2-1,TRBV27,few,TGTGCCAGCAGTTCACTAGCGGGAGTCAATTATGAGCAGTTCTTC,CASSSLAGVNYEQFF
TRBD1,TRBJ2-5,TRBV7-7,many,TGTGCTAGCAGCAAGGACAGGGGGAGAGGAGAGACCCAGTACTTC,CASSKDRGRGETQYF
NA,TRBJ1-1,TRBV20-1,few,TGCAGTGCTAAAGTGGGGTTTACTGAAGCTTTCTTT,CSAKVGFTEAFF
NA,TRBJ2-7,TRBV4-3,NA,TGCGCCAGCAGCCAGGGACTCCGGGCCTACGAGCAGTACTTC,CASSQGLRAYEQYF
NA,TRBJ2-6,TRBV30,NA,TGTGCCTGGAGACAGACAGGGGCCAACGTCCTGACTTTC,CAWRQTGANVLTF
NA,TRBJ2-1,TRBV27,few,TGTGCCACGGAGGGTTCCTACAATGAGAAGTTCTTC,CATEGSYNEKFF
NA,TRBJ2-7,TRBV25-1,NA,TGTGCCAGCAGTGAGGGTGGCGGCTACGAGCAGTACTTC,CASSEGGGYEQYF
TRBD1,TRBJ1-2,TRBV4-1,once,TGCGCCAGCAGCCAGCTACAGGACAGGGGCTATGGCTACACCTTC,CASSQLQDRGYGYTF
NA,TRBJ2-4,TRBV7-2,few,TGTGCCAGCAGCTCCTCGGGACAACTAGCCAAAAACATTCAGTACTTC,CASSSSGQLAKNIQYF
TRBD2,TRBJ2-3,TRBV20-1,NA,TGCAGTGCTTCCCATCGACTAGCGGGGAGCACAGATACGCAGTATTTT,CSASHRLAGSTDTQYF
NA,TRBJ2-3,TRBV7-9,few,TGTGCCAGCAGCTCCGGTGGGGCGGGACCCACAGATACGCAGTATTTT,CASSSGGAGPTDTQYF
NA,TRBJ2-7,TRBV6-1,NA,TGTGCCAGCAGTGATCGGCTAGCTGGAGGATGGAATGAGCAGTACTTC,CASSDRLAGGWNEQYF
NA,TRBJ1-4,TRBV20-1,NA,TGCAGTGCTAGAGTATCCCGGCAGGGCGGAGAAAAACTGTTTTTT,CSARVSRQGGEKLFF
TRBD1,TRBJ2-1,TRBV12-3/TRBV12-4,NA,TGTGCCAGCAGCGTGGACAGGGGGAGCTCCTACAATGAGCAGTTCTTC,CASSVDRGSSYNEQFF
NA,TRBJ2-2,TRBV30,NA,TGTGCCTGGAGTCTCAGGGTGGCCGGGGAGCTGTTTTTT,CAWSLRVAGELFF
NA,TRBJ1-1,TRBV4-1,NA,TGCGCCAGCAGCCAAGGGGTTCTGCGGAGGAACACTGAAGCTTTCTTT,CASSQGVLRRNTEAFF
TRBD2,TRBJ2-7,TRBV30,few,TGTGCCTGGACGATAGCGGGGTCCTCCTACGAGCAGTACTTC,CAWTIAGSSYEQYF
TRBD1,TRBJ1-2,TRBV11-2,many,TGTGCCAGCAGCTTAGTCAGCGCAGGGGGCGTTAAAAACTATGGCTACACCTTC,CASSLVSAGGVKNYGYTF
NA,TRBJ1-2,TRBV27,NA,TGTGCCAGCAGTTCCCCAACCCAGAGATCCGATGGCTGCACCTTC,CASSSPTQRSDGCTF
TRBD2,TRBJ2-1,TRBV6-2/TRBV6-3,NA,TGTGCCAGCAGCCAAAGCGGGGGGTTATACAATGAGCAGTTCTTC,CASSQSGGLYNEQFF
NA,TRBJ2-2,TRBV4-2,NA,TGTGCCAGCACCGAAAGAGACGGCACCGGGGAGCTGTTTTTT,CASTERDGTGELFF
NA,TRBJ2-7,TRBV12-3/TRBV12-4,few,TGTGCCAGCAGTTTAGTTGTCGGCCGGGCCTACGAGCAGTACTTC,CASSLVVGRAYEQYF
TRBD1,TRBJ2-7,TRBV27,NA,TGTGCCAGCAGTTTACTGGGACAGGGGGGCTACAATGAGCAGTACTTC,CASSLLGQGGYNEQYF
TRBD2,TRBJ2-1,TRBV10-3,NA,TGTGCCATTAGTTCGCCGGCGGGAGAGTTGGAGACCCAGTTCTTC,CAISSPAGELETQFF
NA,TRBJ2-3,TRBV9,NA,TGTGCCAGCAGCGTAGCTCCGGGGTTAGGAGATACGCAGTATTTT,CASSVAPGLGDTQYF
TRBD1,TRBJ1-4,TRBV7-2,few,TGTGCCAGCAGCCTCAGGGGGGGCTGGGAAAAACTGTTTTTT,CASSLRGGWEKLFF
NA,TRBJ2-5,TRBV4-3,NA,TGCGCCAGCAGCCAAGGCGCGGGGACCTACAATGAGCAGTACTTC,CASSQGAGTYNEQYF
TRBD1,TRBJ2-3,TRBV29-1,NA,TGCAGCGTCAAGACGGGACAGAGCACAGATACGCAGTATTTT,CSVKTGQSTDTQYF
NA,TRBJ1-2,TRBV12-3/TRBV12-4,NA,TGTGCCAGCAGTTTCCGCGCCAGGGGCAAGAGCGGCTACACCTTC,CASSFRARGKSGYTF
TRBD1,TRBJ1-1,TRBV5-1,NA,TGCGCCAGCAGCTTGGTGGGACAGGGGGCCACTGAAGCTTTCTTT,CASSLVGQGATEAFF
NA,TRBJ2-5,TRBV4-1,NA,TGCGCCAGCAGCCAAGTCCCCCGGGGGCTGAATGAGCAGTACTTC,CASSQVPRGLNEQYF
NA,TRBJ1-2,TRBV29-1,NA,TGCAGCGTTATCTCCGCTAACTATGGCTACACCTTC,CSVISANYGYTF
TRBD2,TRBJ2-5,TRBV7-2,NA,TGTGCCAGCAGCTTGACTAGCGGGGGTGGAGAGCAGTACTTC,CASSLTSGGGEQYF
TRBD2,TRBJ2-3,TRBV7-2,many,TGTGCCAGCAGCTTAAGTGCGGGAGGGAGAGATACGCAGTATTTT,CASSLSAGGRDTQYF
NA,TRBJ1-1,TRBV18,NA,TGTGCCAGCGCCCAGGACGGGGCAGTCATGAACACTGAAGCTTTCTTT,CASAQDGAVMNTEAFF
NA,TRBJ2-5,TRBV6-5,NA,TGTGCCAGCAGTTACACCCGACAATTTCAAGAGCAGTACTTC,CASSYTRQFQEQYF
TRBD1,TRBJ1-5,TRBV30,few,TGTGCCTGGAGTACGGGACAGGGGACTGATCAGCCCCAGCATTTT,CAWSTGQGTDQPQHF
NA,TRBJ1-2,TRBV19,NA,TGTGCCAGTAAAGACATAGTGTACGGTGGCTACACCTTC,CASKDIVYGGYTF
NA,TRBJ1-1,TRBV2,NA,TGTGCCAGCATGAAGGACTCGAACACTGAAGCTTTCTTT,CASMKDSNTEAFF
NA,TRBJ2-7,TRBV25-1,NA,TGTGCCAGCAGTCCCCAGGTTGTAGTCACCTACAATGAGCAGTACTTC,CASSPQVVVTYNEQYF
TRBD1,TRBJ2-5,TRBV13,NA,TGTGCCAGCAGCCATCGGGACAGGGGCTACCAAGAGACCCAGTACTTC,CASSHRDRGYQETQYF
NA,TRBJ2-1,TRBV12-3/TRBV12-4,NA,TGTGCCAGCAGACTCCACGGCACCGATGAGCAGTTCTTC,CASRLHGTDEQFF
TRBD1,TRBJ2-3,TRBV5-4,NA,TGTGCCAGCAGCTCGAAGACAGGGGGAGATACGCAGTATTTT,CASSSKTGGDTQYF
NA,TRBJ2-3,TRBV7-3,NA,TGTGTCAGCAGCCCAGGACCCCCACCAGATACGCAGTATTTT,CVSSPGPPPDTQYF
NA,TRBJ2-7,TRBV20-1,NA,TGCAGTGCTCACTCGGGACGACCTGAGTCGTACGAGCAGTACTTC,CSAHSGRPESYEQYF
NA,TRBJ2-1,TRBV21-1,few,TGTGCCCGCTGCACTTCCAATGAGCAGTTCTTC,CARCTSNEQFF